A single T cell receptor beta chain is shown here with its context. Assay: immunoSEQ multiplex PCR; the TCRdb copy retains only in-frame clones and omits some. The data show tens of thousands of clones, more than 65% seen once. The data belong to a study of T cells in localized non-small cell lung cancer. CDR3 length: 13 amino acids. Germline V gene data show CDR1 as KGHSH and CDR2 as LQKENI. The V gene lost 6 bases and the J gene lost 0 bases, with 8 bases spanning the gap. This clonotype originated in a male donor at least 60 years old with stage III squamous cell lung carcinoma. Sequencing was performed on peripheral blood, taken before any cancer treatment. V gene TRBV18 combines with J gene TRBJ1-1; D is perhaps TRBD1 (5 bases). The CDR3 DNA reads TGTGCCAGCTCGCAGACAGTGAACACTGAAGCTTTCTTT. Translation gives CASSQTVNTEAFF.